The TCR beta chain described here comes from a study of cytotoxic CD8 clonotypes in ibrutinib-treated CLL. Study-wide background: An average of about 250,000 productive templates and roughly 94,000 productive rearrangements was obtained per sample.

Trimming removed 8 bases from V and 5 bases from J, with 16 bases in between. There are 14 residues in the CDR3. Germline loops: CDR1 KGHSH, CDR2 LQKENI. The study, taken as a whole, reports: T-cell clonality at baseline went above that of age-matched healthy donors and rose and fell with circulating CD8+ T-cell counts.

For TCR beta libraries, roughly 1.9 micrograms of genomic DNA were obtained from cryopreserved PBMCs. Sequencing used immunoSEQ multiplex PCR; TCRdb keeps in-frame clones, though not all of them. The table includes 190,000 or so clones, around three quarters detected once. Concerning this clone itself: Its matching antigen is unknown.

The receptor was derived from a human donor with chronic lymphocytic leukemia. The chain recombines TRBV18 with TRBJ2-1, with a possible D match to TRBD2 (6 bases). The sequencing used PBMCs, collected after 24 months of ibrutinib treatment. CDR3 DNA: TGTGCCAGCACGCTGGGGGGAAAGGACAATGAGCAGTTCTTC. Its translation: CASTLGGKDNEQFF.